This passage covers 7 T cell receptor beta chains from one sample sequenced in a study of response to subunit inactivated influenza vaccine. TCRdb used MiXCR to reprocess the RT-PCR reads, holding one entry per CDR3 protein. This table holds some 600,000 distinct CDR3 sequences, about 14% found once. Source: PBMCs from blood, taken roughly 2 weeks before vaccination. The origin of the receptors is a man aged 45 to 65 who received an inactivated influenza vaccine.

This clonotype occurred a few times. This chain joins TRBV6-5 and TRBJ2-6, with unresolved D. V was cut by 4 bases and J by 2 bases, with 9 bases left in between. This CDR3 region has 15 residues. CDR1 and CDR2 (germline): MNHEY, SVGAGI. The CDR3 coding sequence is TGTGCCAGCAGTTTATTGGGCCCTGGGGCCAACGTCCTGACTTTC. Translation: CASSLLGPGANVLTF.

There are a few counts of this clonotype. V is TRBV19 and J is TRBJ2-3; no firm D call. V lost 1 base to trimming and J lost 3 bases, with 8 bases between them. The CDR3 contains 14 residues. The V gene's germline CDR1 is LNHDA and CDR2 SQIVND (reference sequence). The CDR3 region has the DNA TGTGCCAGTAGTATAGTCGGGCAGACAGATACGCAGTATTTT. Protein product: CASSIVGQTDTQYF.

The chain links TRBV7-2 to TRBJ2-5; the D is unclear. CDR1 and CDR2 from the germline V gene are SGHTA and FQGNSA. V lost 5 bases to trimming and J lost 5 bases, with 12 bases between them. This CDR3 has 13 amino acids. CDR3 in amino acids: CASSHPRVETQYF. CDR3 sequence (DNA): TGTGCCAGCAGCCACCCCCGAGTGGAGACCCAGTACTTC.

The gene calls are TRBV29-1 and TRBJ2-3; maybe TRBD1 (7 bases). CDR1 and CDR2 from the germline V gene are SQVTM and ANQGSEA. This CDR3 contains 14 residues. Trimming removed 6 bases at V and 6 bases at J, with 19 bases between. The CDR3 reads CSVARTGGGDTQYF. The CDR3 DNA is TGCAGCGTGGCTCGGACAGGAGGAGGGGATACGCAGTATTTT.

A few counts support this clonotype. The V and J genes are TRBV20-1 and TRBJ2-1, with D perhaps TRBD2 (6 bases). The V end was cut by 5 bases, the J end by 6 bases, with 17 bases between. CDR3 size: 14 residues. Germline V gives CDR1 DFQATT, CDR2 SNEGSKA (reference sequence). CDR3 amino acids: CSADLLASFNEQFF. The DNA of the CDR3 is TGCAGTGCTGACCTACTAGCCTCTTTCAATGAGCAGTTCTTC.

This clonotype was observed a few times. The rearrangement uses TRBV12-3 or TRBV12-4 and TRBJ2-1, with TRBD2 identical over 13 bases. The CDR3 contains 18 residues. Trimming cost V 6 bases and J 2 bases; bases outside gene matches: 10. The CDR3 nucleotides are TGTGCCAGCAGCTCAACTAGCGGGGGGGGCCGCACCTACAATGAGCAGTTCTTC. Its protein is CASSSTSGGGRTYNEQFF.

This clonotype was seen many times. Written as DNA, the CDR3 is TGCGCCAGCAGCCAACCGGGACCTAGGGGAGTCACTGAAGCTTTCTTT. It yields the protein CASSQPGPRGVTEAFF. This chain connects TRBV4-1 to TRBJ1-1; the D gene is possibly TRBD1 (5 bases). Germline CDR1 reads MGHRA; CDR2 reads YSYEKL. V was shortened by 2 bases and J by 4 bases, with 17 bases between the two germline ends. The CDR3 runs to 16 residues.